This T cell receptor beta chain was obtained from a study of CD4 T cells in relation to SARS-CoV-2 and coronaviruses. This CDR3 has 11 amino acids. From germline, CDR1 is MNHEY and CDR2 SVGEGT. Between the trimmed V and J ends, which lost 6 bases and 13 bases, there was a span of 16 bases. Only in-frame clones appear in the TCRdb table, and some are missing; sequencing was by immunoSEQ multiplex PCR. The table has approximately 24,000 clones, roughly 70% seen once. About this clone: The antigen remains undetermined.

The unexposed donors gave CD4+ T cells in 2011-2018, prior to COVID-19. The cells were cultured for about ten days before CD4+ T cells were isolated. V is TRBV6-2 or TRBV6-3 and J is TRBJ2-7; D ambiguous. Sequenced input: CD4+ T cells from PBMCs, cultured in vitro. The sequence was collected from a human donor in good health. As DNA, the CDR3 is TGTGCCAGCAGCTCAAATATGGGCCATTACTTC. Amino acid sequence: CASSSNMGHYF.